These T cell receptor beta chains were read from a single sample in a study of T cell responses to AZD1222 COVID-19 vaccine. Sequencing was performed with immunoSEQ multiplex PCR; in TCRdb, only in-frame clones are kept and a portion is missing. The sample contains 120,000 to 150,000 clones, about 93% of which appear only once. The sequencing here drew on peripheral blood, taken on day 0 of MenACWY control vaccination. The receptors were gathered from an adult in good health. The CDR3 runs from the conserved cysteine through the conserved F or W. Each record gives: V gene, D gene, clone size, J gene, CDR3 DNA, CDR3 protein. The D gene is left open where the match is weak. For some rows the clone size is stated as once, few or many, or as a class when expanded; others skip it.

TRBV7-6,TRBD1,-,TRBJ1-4,TGTGCCAGCAGCCTAGGCCGCGGACAGGGTAACGAAAAACTGTTTTTT,CASSLGRGQGNEKLFF
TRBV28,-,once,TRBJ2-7,TGTGCCAGCAGCTCCGATTCCTACGAGCAGTACTTC,CASSSDSYEQYF
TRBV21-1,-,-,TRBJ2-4,TGTGCCAGCAGCAACCCGCAGACAGACAAAAACATTCAGTACTTC,CASSNPQTDKNIQYF
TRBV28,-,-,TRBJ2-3,TGTGCCAGCCAAACCCCCGGGCAGGTGACAGATACGCAGTATTTT,CASQTPGQVTDTQYF
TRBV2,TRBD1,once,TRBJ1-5,TGTGCCAGCAGGAACTCCCGGGACAGTCAGCCCCAGCATTTT,CASRNSRDSQPQHF
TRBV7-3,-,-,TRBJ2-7,TGTGCCAGCAGCTCACCCAGGTTCTACGAGCAGTACTTC,CASSSPRFYEQYF
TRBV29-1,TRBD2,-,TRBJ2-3,TGCAGCGTTGATTTTACGGGGGGGACAGATACGCAGTATTTT,CSVDFTGGTDTQYF
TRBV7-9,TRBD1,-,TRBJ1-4,TGTGCCAGCAGCCCGGGACAGGGTAATGAAAAACTGTTTTTT,CASSPGQGNEKLFF
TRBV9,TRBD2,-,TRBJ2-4,TGTGCCAGCAGCGTAGGTGGTAGCGGGAACATTCAGTACTTC,CASSVGGSGNIQYF
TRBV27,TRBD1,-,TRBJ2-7,TGTGCCAGCAGTGTCGGGACAGGGATCGGAGAGCAGTACTTC,CASSVGTGIGEQYF
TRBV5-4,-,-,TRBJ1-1,TGTGCCAGCAGGCCGGCGACCGGGGCAGCGATGAACACTGAAGCTTTCTTT,CASRPATGAAMNTEAFF
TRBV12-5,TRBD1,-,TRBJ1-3,TGTGCTAGTGGTTTGAACCCCGGGACAGGGCTCTACACCATATATTTT,CASGLNPGTGLYTIYF
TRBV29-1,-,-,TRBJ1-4,TGCAGCGTTGCCTTCACAGGAGATAATGAAAAACTGTTTTTT,CSVAFTGDNEKLFF
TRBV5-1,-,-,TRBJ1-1,TGCGCCAGCATCAGGGGCTCTGAAGCTTTCTTT,CASIRGSEAFF
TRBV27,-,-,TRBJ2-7,TGTGCCAGCAGTTCCCCGACGGGGGAGCAGTACTTC,CASSSPTGEQYF
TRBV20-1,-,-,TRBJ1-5,TGCAGTGCTAGTGAGGGAGGGCAGCCCCAGCATTTT,CSASEGGQPQHF
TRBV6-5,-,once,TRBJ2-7,TGTGCCAGCAGGAGCGCGGAATCGATCTACGAGCAGTACTTC,CASRSAESIYEQYF
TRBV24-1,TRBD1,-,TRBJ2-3,TGTGCCACCAGTGCCGGGACAGGGCGGGCAGATACGCAGTATTTT,CATSAGTGRADTQYF
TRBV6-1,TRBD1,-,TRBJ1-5,TGTGCCAGCAGTGCCGGGACAGGGGGCTGGAGTCAGCCCCAGCATTTT,CASSAGTGGWSQPQHF
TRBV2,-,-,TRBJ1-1,TGTGCCAGCCCCAAAGGGGCCAGTAGGAACACTGAAGCTTTCTTT,CASPKGASRNTEAFF
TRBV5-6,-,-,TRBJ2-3,TGTGCCAGCAGCCCTAGGACGGATACTAGCACAGATACGCAGTATTTT,CASSPRTDTSTDTQYF
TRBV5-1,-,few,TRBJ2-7,TGCGCCAGGGGACCGTTCTCCTACGAGCAGTACTTC,CARGPFSYEQYF
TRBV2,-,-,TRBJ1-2,TGTGCCAGCTCCCGGGAGCCCTACGGCTACACCTTC,CASSREPYGYTF
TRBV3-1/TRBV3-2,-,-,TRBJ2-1,TGTGCCAGCACCCACATAGCGGATCAGGCCAATGAGCAGTTCTTC,CASTHIADQANEQFF
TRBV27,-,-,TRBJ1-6,TGTGCCAGCAGTTTCTTCTTCCAGGGGCTCAATTCACCCCTCCACTTT,CASSFFFQGLNSPLHF
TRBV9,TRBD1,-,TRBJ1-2,TGTGCCAGCAGCGCGGGACAGGGGGACTATGGCTACACCTTC,CASSAGQGDYGYTF
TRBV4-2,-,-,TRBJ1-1,TGTGCCAGCAGCGAAGTACGGAACACTGAAGCTTTCTTT,CASSEVRNTEAFF